This paragraph covers one T cell receptor beta chain sequence. Indicated time point: blood 2 weeks post-SBRT. The treatment is: 15 Gy SBRT to primary tumor, nephrectomy 4 weeks later. This renal cell carcinoma was of the clear cell type. The CDR3 extends over 14 amino acids. Germline V gives CDR1 MDHEN, CDR2 SYDVKM. Trimming removed 8 bases at V and 3 bases at J, with 16 bases between. This sample stems from a study of radiation and T cells in renal cell carcinoma. Method: immunoSEQ multiplex PCR; TCRdb's copy keeps in-frame clones and lacks some. The table records under 150,000 clones, roughly four fifths of them present only once.

Source: blood, taken from a patient whose treatment included radiotherapy and nephrectomy. This receptor was taken from a woman in her sixties with renal cell carcinoma. This chain uses TRBV28 with TRBJ1-1; D gene uncertain. The CDR3 DNA reads as TGTGCCAGCGCCGTCCTGGGGATGGACACTGAAGCTTTCTTT. Its translation: CASAVLGMDTEAFF.